The entry below gives a single T cell receptor beta chain sequence along with its context. This entry comes from a study of blood T cell repertoires in COVID-19. The V and J ends lost 0 bases and 6 bases respectively, with 9 bases between them. The CDR3 runs to 15 residues. Germline V gene sequence: CDR1 MGHRA, CDR2 YSYEKL. Method: immunoSEQ multiplex PCR; TCRdb's copy keeps in-frame clones and lacks some. The sample yields about 160,000 clones, roughly 93% seen once. The sequence was obtained from a woman between 45 and 60 years old with acute or convalescent COVID-19. The sequenced material came from peripheral blood. The rearrangement links TRBV4-1 to TRBJ1-6; the D gene is possibly TRBD1 (5 bases). This chain's CDR3 is CASSQDSGFNSPLHF. DNA for the CDR3: TGCGCCAGCAGCCAAGACTCAGGGTTTAATTCACCCCTCCACTTT.